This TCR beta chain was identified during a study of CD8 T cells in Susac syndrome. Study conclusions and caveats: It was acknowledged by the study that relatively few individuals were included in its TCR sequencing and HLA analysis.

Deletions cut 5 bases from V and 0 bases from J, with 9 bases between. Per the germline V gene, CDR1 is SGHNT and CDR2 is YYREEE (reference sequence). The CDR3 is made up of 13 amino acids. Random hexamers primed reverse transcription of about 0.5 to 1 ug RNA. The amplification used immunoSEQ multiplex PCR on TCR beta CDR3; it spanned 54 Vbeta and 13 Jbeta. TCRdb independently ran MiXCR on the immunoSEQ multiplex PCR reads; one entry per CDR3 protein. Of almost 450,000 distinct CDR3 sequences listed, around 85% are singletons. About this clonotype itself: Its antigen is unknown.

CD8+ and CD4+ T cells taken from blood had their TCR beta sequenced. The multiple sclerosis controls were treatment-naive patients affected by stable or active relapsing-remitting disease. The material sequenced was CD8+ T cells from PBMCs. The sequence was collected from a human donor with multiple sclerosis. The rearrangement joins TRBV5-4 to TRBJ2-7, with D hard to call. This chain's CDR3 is CASSGATSYEQYF. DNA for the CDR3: TGTGCCAGCAGTGGAGCCACCTCCTACGAGCAGTACTTC.